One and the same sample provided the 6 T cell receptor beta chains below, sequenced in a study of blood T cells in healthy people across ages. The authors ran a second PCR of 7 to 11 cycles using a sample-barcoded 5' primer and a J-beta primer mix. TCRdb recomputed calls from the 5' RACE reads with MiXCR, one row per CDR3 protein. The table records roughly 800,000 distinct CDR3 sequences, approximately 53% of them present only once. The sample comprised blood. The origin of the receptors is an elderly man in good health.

In nucleotides, the CDR3 is TGTGCCAGCAATAGGAGGGCGAACAGAACCCAAGAGACCCAGTACTTC. It encodes CASNRRANRTQETQYF. V usage is TRBV27 and J usage is TRBJ2-5; a possible D gene is TRBD2 (6 bases). V was shortened by 7 bases and J by 1 base, with 19 bases between the two germline ends. Germline loops: CDR1 MNHEY, CDR2 SMNVEV (reference sequence). The length of the CDR3 is 16 residues.

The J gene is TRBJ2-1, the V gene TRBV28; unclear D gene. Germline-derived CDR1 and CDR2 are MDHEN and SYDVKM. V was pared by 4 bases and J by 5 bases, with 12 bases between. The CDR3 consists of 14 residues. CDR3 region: CASSYVAVHNEQFF. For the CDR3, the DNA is TGTGCCAGCAGTTATGTGGCAGTTCACAATGAGCAGTTCTTC.

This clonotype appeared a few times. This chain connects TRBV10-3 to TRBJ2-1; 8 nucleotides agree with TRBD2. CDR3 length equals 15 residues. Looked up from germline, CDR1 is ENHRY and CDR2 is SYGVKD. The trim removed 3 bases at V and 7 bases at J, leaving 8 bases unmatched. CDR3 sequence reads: CAISDPSGSLNEQFF. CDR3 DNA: TGTGCCATCAGTGACCCTAGCGGGTCGTTGAATGAGCAGTTCTTC.

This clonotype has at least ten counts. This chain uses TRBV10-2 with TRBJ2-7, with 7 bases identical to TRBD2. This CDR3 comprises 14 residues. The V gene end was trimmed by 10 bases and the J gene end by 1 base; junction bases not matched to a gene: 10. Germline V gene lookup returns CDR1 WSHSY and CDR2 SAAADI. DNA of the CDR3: TGCGCCAACTTACTAGCGACACAGTCCTACGAGCAGTACTTC. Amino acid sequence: CANLLATQSYEQYF.

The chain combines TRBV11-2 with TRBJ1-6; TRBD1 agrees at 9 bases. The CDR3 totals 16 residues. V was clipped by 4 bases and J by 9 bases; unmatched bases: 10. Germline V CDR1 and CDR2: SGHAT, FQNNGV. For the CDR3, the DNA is TGTGCCAGCAGCTCAGAAAGGACAGGGGCACGTTCACCCCTCCACTTT. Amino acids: CASSSERTGARSPLHF.

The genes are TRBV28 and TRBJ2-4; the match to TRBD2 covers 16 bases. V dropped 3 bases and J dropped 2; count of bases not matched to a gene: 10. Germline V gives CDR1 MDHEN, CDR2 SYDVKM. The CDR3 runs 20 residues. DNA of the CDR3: TGTGCCAGCAGTTTTGTCGGGACTAGCGGGAGGGCCGGAACCAAAAACATTCAGTACTTC. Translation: CASSFVGTSGRAGTKNIQYF.